The sequence of this T cell receptor (beta chain) was determined in a study of T-cell reconstitution after alpha-beta-depleted transplantation in children. Findings and caveats of the study: Expanded graft clones, several hundred of them, were reportedly the source of alpha-beta T cells about two months after transplant. Counts and diversity of T cells one year after transplant came mostly from newly produced T cells.

Preparation of the TCRbeta library used unique molecular identifiers. TCRdb passed the PCR reads through MiXCR, listing each CDR3 protein once. The data show about 980,000 distinct CDR3 sequences, 25% to 35% seen once. Looked up from germline, CDR1 is SGHRS and CDR2 is YFSETQ. This CDR3 has 17 amino acids. The V and J ends lost 2 bases and 10 bases, in that order; junction bases with no gene match: 12. As concerns this clonotype: Its antigen remains unidentified.

J is TRBJ2-1 and V is TRBV5-1; 13 bases map to TRBD2. This specimen was PBMCs, mostly from graft donor cells, taken 360 days after TCRalphabeta/CD19-depleted stem cell transplant. The source of this sequence is a boy under three years old who had a stem cell transplant for SCID, so the T cells may come from the graft donor. The CDR3 sequence is CASSFGTSGGALKEQFF. For the CDR3, the DNA is TGCGCCAGCAGCTTCGGTACTAGCGGGGGGGCCCTCAAGGAGCAGTTCTTC.